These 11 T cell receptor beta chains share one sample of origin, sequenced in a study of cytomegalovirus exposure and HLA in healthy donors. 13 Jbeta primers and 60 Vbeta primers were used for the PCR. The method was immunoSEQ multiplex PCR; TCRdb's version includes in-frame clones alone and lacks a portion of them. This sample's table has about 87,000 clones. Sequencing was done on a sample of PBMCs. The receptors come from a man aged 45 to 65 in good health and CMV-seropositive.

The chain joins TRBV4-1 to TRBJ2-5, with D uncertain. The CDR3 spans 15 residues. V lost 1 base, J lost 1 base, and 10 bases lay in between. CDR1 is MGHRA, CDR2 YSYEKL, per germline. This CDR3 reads CASSQGVLSQETQYF. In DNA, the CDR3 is TGCGCCAGCAGCCAAGGCGTGCTGTCCCAAGAGACCCAGTACTTC.

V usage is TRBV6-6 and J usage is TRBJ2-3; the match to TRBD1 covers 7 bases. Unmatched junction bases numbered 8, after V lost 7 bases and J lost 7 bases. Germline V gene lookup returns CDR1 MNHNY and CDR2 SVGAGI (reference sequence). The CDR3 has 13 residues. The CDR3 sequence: CASNRETGNTQYF. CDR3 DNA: TGTGCCAGCAACCGAGAGACAGGGAATACGCAGTATTTT.

CDR3 nucleotide sequence: TGTGCCAGCAGTTACTCTCTGCTCGGGGGGGCCAACGTCCTGACTTTC. Translated, it gives CASSYSLLGGANVLTF. The V gene is TRBV6-5, the J gene TRBJ2-6, with D unclear. The CDR3 consists of 16 residues. V gave up 0 bases and J gave up 4 bases, with 10 bases separating them. Germline V gives CDR1 MNHEY, CDR2 SVGAGI.

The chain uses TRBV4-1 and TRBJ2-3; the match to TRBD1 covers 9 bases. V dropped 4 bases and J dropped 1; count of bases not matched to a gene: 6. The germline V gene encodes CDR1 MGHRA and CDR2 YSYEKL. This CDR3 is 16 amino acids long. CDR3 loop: CASSPRDRVGTDTQYF. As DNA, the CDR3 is TGCGCCAGCAGCCCACGGGACAGGGTCGGCACAGATACGCAGTATTTT.

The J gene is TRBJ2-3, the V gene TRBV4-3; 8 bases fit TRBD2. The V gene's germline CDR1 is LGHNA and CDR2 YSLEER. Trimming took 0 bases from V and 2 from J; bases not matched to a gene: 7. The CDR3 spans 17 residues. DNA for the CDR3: TGCGCCAGCAGCCAAGATCCCCCGGGAGGGCCCACAGATACGCAGTATTTT. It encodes CASSQDPPGGPTDTQYF.

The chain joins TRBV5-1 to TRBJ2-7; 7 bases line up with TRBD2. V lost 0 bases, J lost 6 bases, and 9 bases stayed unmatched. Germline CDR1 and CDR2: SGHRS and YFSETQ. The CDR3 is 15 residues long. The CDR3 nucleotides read TGCGCCAGCAGCTTGGGGGGAGGGTCTCTCTCCGAGCAGTACGTC. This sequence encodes CASSLGGGSLSEQYV.

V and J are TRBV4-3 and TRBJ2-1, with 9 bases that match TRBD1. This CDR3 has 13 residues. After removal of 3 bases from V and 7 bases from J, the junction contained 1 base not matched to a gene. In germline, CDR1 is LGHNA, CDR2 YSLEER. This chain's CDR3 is CASSHDRGNEQFF. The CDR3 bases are TGCGCCAGCAGCCATGACAGGGGGAATGAGCAGTTCTTC.

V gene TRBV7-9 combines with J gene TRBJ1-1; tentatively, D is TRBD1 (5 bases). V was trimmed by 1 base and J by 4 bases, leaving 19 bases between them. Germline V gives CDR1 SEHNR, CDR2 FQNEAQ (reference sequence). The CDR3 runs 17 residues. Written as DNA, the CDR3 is TGTGCCAGCAGCTTAGACCGCCTTTCCGGGGGGGGCACTGAAGCTTTCTTT. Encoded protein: CASSLDRLSGGGTEAFF.

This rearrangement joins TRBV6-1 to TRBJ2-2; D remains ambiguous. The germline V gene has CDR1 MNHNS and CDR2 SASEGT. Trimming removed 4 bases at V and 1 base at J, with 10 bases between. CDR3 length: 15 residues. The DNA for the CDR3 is TGTGCCAGCAGTGCCCTCGGTTTGAACACCGGGGAGCTGTTTTTT. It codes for CASSALGLNTGELFF.

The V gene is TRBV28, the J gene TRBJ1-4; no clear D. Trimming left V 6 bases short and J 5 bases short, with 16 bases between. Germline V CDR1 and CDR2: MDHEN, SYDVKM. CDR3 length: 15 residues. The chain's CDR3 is CASSPQEAGNEKLFF. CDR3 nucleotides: TGTGCCAGCAGCCCGCAGGAGGCCGGGAATGAAAAACTGTTTTTT.

The CDR3, as DNA: TGTGCCAGCAGCTTGTTCCTCAATGAGCAGTTCTTC. Its translation: CASSLFLNEQFF. The chain uses TRBV5-6 and TRBJ2-1; unclear D gene. The germline V gene encodes CDR1 SGHDT and CDR2 YYEEEE. Trimming stripped 1 base from V and 6 bases from J, with 5 bases between. This CDR3 is 12 amino acids long.